Presented here are 27 T cell receptor beta chains from one specimen sequenced in a study of blood T cell repertoires in COVID-19. Assay: immunoSEQ multiplex PCR; the TCRdb copy retains only in-frame clones and omits some. The sample has roughly 84,000 clones, 70% to 90% seen once. Material: peripheral blood. The origin of the receptors is an elderly woman with acute or convalescent COVID-19.

V and J are TRBV6-5 and TRBJ1-2, with D perhaps matching TRBD1 (6 bases). Germline V gives CDR1 MNHEY, CDR2 SVGAGI. There are 14 residues in the CDR3. Between the trimmed V and J ends, which lost 0 bases and 9 bases, there was a span of 14 bases. The CDR3 sequence: CASSYSPTGGRYTF. CDR3 DNA: TGTGCCAGCAGTTACTCCCCGACAGGCGGCCGCTACACCTTC.

The rearrangement links TRBV12-5 to TRBJ2-7; no reliable D call. The CDR3 totals 10 residues. CDR1 LGHNT and CDR2 FRNRAP come from the germline V gene. The V and J ends lost 2 bases and 6 bases respectively, with 2 bases between them. DNA of the CDR3: TGTGCTAGTGGTTTGCGCGAGCAGTACTTC. Protein product: CASGLREQYF. The whole variable domain, filled in from reference TRBV12-5 and TRBJ2-7, reads DARVTQTPRHKVTEMGQEVTMRCQPILGHNTVFWYRQTMMQGLELLAYFRNRAPLDDSGMPKDRFSAEMPDATLATLKIQPSEPRDSAVYFCASGLREQYFGPGTRLTVT.

This sequence joins TRBV30 and TRBJ1-2, with D possibly matching TRBD1 (5 bases). The CDR3 spans 11 residues. Trimming stripped 4 bases from V and 7 bases from J, with 10 bases between. CDR1 GTSNPN and CDR2 SVGIG come from the germline V gene (reference sequence). This CDR3 is CAWTRGGGYTF. The DNA for the CDR3 is TGTGCCTGGACACGGGGGGGTGGCTACACCTTC.

The V and J genes are TRBV28 and TRBJ1-2, with 9 positions matching TRBD1. The V segment lost 7 bases and the J segment 6 bases; nucleotides outside the gene matches: 3. This CDR3 region has 12 residues. CDR1 and CDR2 (germline): MDHEN, SYDVKM. The chain's CDR3 is CASTGTGNGYTF. The CDR3 region has the DNA TGTGCCAGCACCGGGACAGGGAATGGCTACACCTTC.

This chain links TRBV30 with TRBJ1-3, with a tentative D call TRBD1 (5 bases). There are 16 residues in the CDR3. Germline V CDR1 and CDR2: GTSNPN, SVGIG (reference sequence). Trimming pared 3 bases from V and 0 bases from J, leaving 15 bases between. CDR3 sequence reads: CAWRGKGSRSGNTIYF. The CDR3 DNA reads as TGTGCCTGGAGGGGAAAGGGGTCTCGCTCTGGAAACACCATATATTTT. Variable domain in full (rest from reference TRBV30 and TRBJ1-3): SQTIHQWPATLVQPVGSPLSLECTVEGTSNPNLYWYRQAAGRGLQLLFYSVGIGQISSEVPQNLSASRPQDRQFILSSKKLLLSDSGFYLCAWRGKGSRSGNTIYFGEGSWLTVV.

The V and J genes are TRBV18 and TRBJ2-1; possibly TRBD1 for D (7 bases). Germline loops: CDR1 KGHSH, CDR2 LQKENI. Between the trimmed V and J ends, which lost 3 bases and 7 bases, there was a span of 13 bases. This CDR3 region has 14 residues. The CDR3 DNA follows: TGTGCCAGCTCACCTGAACAGGGGAGGAATGAGCAGTTCTTC. Its translation: CASSPEQGRNEQFF.

The chain combines TRBV2 with TRBJ1-4; 8 bases are shared with TRBD1. This CDR3 has 15 residues. Trimming removed 6 bases from V and 5 bases from J; junction bases left unmatched: 8. Looked up from germline, CDR1 is SNHLY and CDR2 is FYNNEI. The CDR3 loop reads CASRATGVGNEKLFF. The CDR3 DNA reads TGTGCCAGCAGGGCGACAGGGGTAGGAAATGAAAAACTGTTTTTT.

This rearrangement joins TRBV28 to TRBJ1-4, with D unclear. V lost 2 bases and J 4 bases, leaving 11 bases between the germline ends. CDR1 MDHEN and CDR2 SYDVKM come from the germline V gene. The CDR3 is 15 residues long. The CDR3 sequence is CASSLAANYNEKLFF. In DNA form, the CDR3 reads TGTGCCAGCAGTTTAGCAGCCAACTATAATGAAAAACTGTTTTTT.

The V call is TRBV2, the J call TRBJ1-2; 9 nucleotides align to TRBD1. Trimming took 5 bases from V and 4 from J; bases not matched to a gene: 8. The CDR3 is 15 amino acids. Germline V gives CDR1 SNHLY, CDR2 FYNNEI. This CDR3 is CASSQGDRAGYGYTF. The CDR3 bases are TGTGCCAGCAGTCAAGGGGACAGGGCAGGCTATGGCTACACCTTC.

The gene calls are TRBV7-2 and TRBJ1-1, with D unresolved. Looked up from germline, CDR1 is SGHTA and CDR2 is FQGNSA. CDR3 length equals 15 residues. V was shortened by 1 base and J by 5 bases, with 14 bases between the two germline ends. The CDR3 nucleotides read TGTGCCAGCAGCTTAGACTACGTCTCGGGAACTGAAGCTTTCTTT. This translates into CASSLDYVSGTEAFF. The full variable domain, in which reference TRBV7-2 and TRBJ1-1 provide the parts outside the CDR3, is GAGVSQSPSNKVTEKGKDVELRCDPISGHTALYWYRQSLGQGLEFLIYFQGNSAPDKSGLPSDRFSAERTGGSVSTLTIQRTQQEDSAVYLCASSLDYVSGTEAFFGQGTRLTVV.

The chain combines TRBV6-1 with TRBJ2-3; 7 nucleotides align to TRBD1. Germline V gene sequence: CDR1 MNHNS, CDR2 SASEGT. The length of the CDR3 is 15 residues. The junction had 7 bases not matched to a gene; V was cut back by 0 bases and J by 7 bases. CDR3 in DNA: TGTGCCAGCAGTGAAGCCGGGACAGTAAGCAATACGCAGTATTTT. Translated: CASSEAGTVSNTQYF.

The chain uses TRBV5-1 and TRBJ1-2; TRBD1 is a possible D gene (5 bases). The CDR3 totals 16 residues. Trimming stripped 3 bases from V and 7 bases from J, with 22 bases between. Per germline, CDR1 SGHRS and CDR2 YFSETQ. The CDR3 loop is CASSYLTDALQTGYTF. The DNA of the CDR3 is TGCGCCAGCAGCTACTTGACAGATGCCCTTCAAACTGGCTACACCTTC.

The V call is TRBV6-5, the J call TRBJ2-7, with D tentatively TRBD1 (5 bases). V was pared by 6 bases and J by 0 bases, with 12 bases between. The CDR3 is made up of 14 amino acids. Germline-derived CDR1 and CDR2 are MNHEY and SVGAGI. CDR3 protein: CASRSLRGSYEQYF. CDR3 bases: TGTGCCAGCAGGTCGCTTAGGGGCTCCTACGAGCAGTACTTC.

This chain joins TRBV18 and TRBJ2-2; 8 bases map to TRBD1. V was pared by 3 bases and J by 6 bases, with 6 bases of the junction left unmatched. The CDR3 runs to 15 residues. Germline CDR1 is KGHSH and CDR2 is LQKENI. The CDR3 is CASSPTGEKAGELFF. The CDR3 coding sequence is TGTGCCAGCTCACCGACAGGGGAGAAGGCCGGGGAGCTGTTTTTT.

The gene calls are TRBV4-3 and TRBJ2-3; D gene ambiguous. Germline assignment: CDR1 LGHNA and CDR2 YSLEER. This CDR3 is 14 amino acids long. V shed 1 base and J shed 2 bases, with 7 bases lying between them. The CDR3: CASSQVLPTDTQYF. The DNA for the CDR3 is TGCGCCAGCAGCCAAGTACTCCCCACAGATACGCAGTATTTT.

The chain links TRBV2 to TRBJ1-1; D not certain. CDR1 and CDR2 from the germline V gene are SNHLY and FYNNEI. This CDR3 has 11 amino acids. V was trimmed by 6 bases and J by 12 bases, leaving 14 bases between them. The CDR3 nucleotides are TGTGCCAGCAGAGATACATCGACTCCTTTCTTT. This translates into CASRDTSTPFF. Full variable domain (rest looked up from reference TRBV2 and TRBJ1-1): EPEVTQTPSHQVTQMGQEVILRCVPISNHLYFYWYRQILGQKVEFLVSFYNNEISEKSEIFDDQFSVERPDGSNFTLKIRSTKLEDSAMYFCASRDTSTPFFGQGTRLTVV.

The CDR3 nucleotides read TGTGCCAGCAGTTATCCAGCGGGGTTAAACACCGGGGAGCTGTTTTTT. Amino acid sequence: CASSYPAGLNTGELFF. This chain uses TRBV6-2 or TRBV6-3 with TRBJ2-2; 7 bases are a match to TRBD2. The CDR3 consists of 16 residues. V was clipped by 3 bases and J by 2 bases; unmatched bases: 6. Looked up from germline, CDR1 is MNHEY and CDR2 is SVGEGT.

The chain employs TRBV3-1 (or the pseudogene TRBV3-2) and TRBJ1-1; D is undetermined. In germline, CDR1 is LGHDT, CDR2 YNNKEL (reference sequence). This CDR3 is 17 amino acids long. Trimming took 4 bases from V and 0 from J, leaving 18 bases between them. CDR3 bases: TGTGCCAGCAGCCCTGACTGGAGGGTCGTTATGAACACTGAAGCTTTCTTT. It specifies CASSPDWRVVMNTEAFF.

The chain recombines TRBV5-4 with TRBJ1-2, with 9 bases aligning to TRBD1. V trimming: 4 bases; J trimming: 8 bases; junction bases outside the gene matches: 12. This CDR3 contains 15 residues. The germline gives CDR1 SGHNT, CDR2 YYREEE (reference sequence). The CDR3 spells CASSGPRDRELGYTF. DNA for the CDR3: TGTGCCAGCAGCGGACCCCGGGACAGGGAATTGGGCTACACCTTC. Using reference TRBV5-4 and TRBJ1-2 for the parts outside the CDR3, the full variable domain is ETGVTQSPTHLIKTRGQQVTLRCSSQSGHNTVSWYQQALGQGPQFIFQYYREEENGRGNFPPRFSGLQFPNYSSELNVNALELDDSALYLCASSGPRDRELGYTFGSGTRLTVV.

The V gene is TRBV19, the J gene TRBJ2-1; 7 bases are shared with TRBD2. CDR3 length equals 15 residues. V lost 4 bases and J lost 6; bases outside the gene matches: 9. Per the germline V gene, CDR1 is LNHDA and CDR2 is SQIVND (reference sequence). CDR3 DNA: TGTGCCAGTAGTACGGACTGGACTAGTGTCAATGAGCAGTTCTTC. It encodes CASSTDWTSVNEQFF.

A single count supports this clone. This chain uses TRBV11-2 with TRBJ2-3; D not certain. The germline CDR1 and CDR2 sequences are SGHAT and FQNNGV. The CDR3 covers 14 residues. With 5 bases removed from V and 2 bases from J, the gap between germline ends came to 11 bases. CDR3: CASSANTATDTQYF. The DNA of the CDR3 is TGTGCCAGCAGCGCCAACACAGCCACAGATACGCAGTATTTT.

This clone has only a few counts. V is TRBV15 and J is TRBJ1-1, with D hard to call. The germline V gene has CDR1 LNHNV and CDR2 YYDKDF (reference sequence). This CDR3 region has 15 residues. V was pared by 0 bases and J by 5 bases, with 13 bases between. CDR3 coding DNA: TGTGCCACCAGCAGAGAGGCGCAGGCCTGGACTGAAGCTTTCTTT. Amino acid sequence: CATSREAQAWTEAFF.

The rearrangement joins TRBV10-1 to TRBJ1-3; TRBD1 matches 9 bases. Germline V lookup: CDR1 WNHNN, CDR2 SYGVQD (reference sequence). Germline trimming cut 0 bases from V and 2 bases from J; bases unmatched to any gene: 8. This CDR3 is built from 18 residues. CDR3 amino acids: CASSESLGQGRTGNTIYF. The CDR3 DNA follows: TGCGCCAGCAGTGAGTCGCTGGGACAGGGCAGGACTGGAAACACCATATATTTT.

Concerning this clone itself: The junction and the germline gene differ at one end; a read error may be behind it. The genes are TRBV3-1 (or the pseudogene TRBV3-2) and TRBJ2-2; D might be TRBD2 (5 bases). This CDR3 contains 16 residues. Germline CDR1 reads LGHDT; CDR2 reads YNNKEL (reference sequence). CDR3 amino acids: CASSKERGMNTGELFF. In DNA form, the CDR3 reads TGTGCCAGCAGCAAAGAGAGAGGGATGAACACCGGGGAGCTGTTTTTT.

The J gene is TRBJ1-6, the V gene TRBV6-5, with D maybe TRBD1 (6 bases). This CDR3 has 15 amino acids. V lost 5 bases and J lost 6, with 14 bases in between. The germline V gene has CDR1 MNHEY and CDR2 SVGAGI. CDR3 DNA sequence: TGTGCCAGCAGTACCGGACAGTCTTCTAATTCACCCCTCCACTTT. Its protein product is CASSTGQSSNSPLHF.

The chain joins TRBV6-5 to TRBJ2-5, with D possibly being TRBD1 (6 bases). V was trimmed by 5 bases and J by 1 base, leaving 11 bases between them. This CDR3 region has 14 residues. Germline V gene lookup returns CDR1 MNHEY and CDR2 SVGAGI. The CDR3 is CASSIQGPQETQYF. The CDR3 nucleotides read TGTGCCAGCAGTATACAGGGACCCCAAGAGACCCAGTACTTC.

This clone turned up a few times. This chain uses TRBV6-5 with TRBJ2-3, with TRBD2 matching over 11 bases. Germline values: CDR1 MNHEY, CDR2 SVGAGI. Unmatched junction bases numbered 6, after V lost 2 bases and J lost 5 bases. This CDR3 contains 16 residues. CDR3 bases: TGTGCCAGCAGTTACCTCACTAGCGGGGGCTTAGATACGCAGTATTTT. It translates to CASSYLTSGGLDTQYF.